Detailed here is one T cell receptor beta chain. This entry is derived from a study of patients and donors after allogeneic stem cell transplantation. TCRdb re-analysed the RT-PCR reads in MiXCR, keeping a single row per CDR3 protein. The sample has 200,000 to 250,000 distinct CDR3 sequences; around an eighth are singletons. Germline-derived CDR1 and CDR2 are SGHRS and YFSETQ. CDR3 length equals 15 residues. V lost 3 bases and J lost 3; bases outside the gene matches: 6. The sequence came from a human donor who was either an allogeneic HSCT recipient or a stem cell or donor lymphocyte infusion donor (not recorded which). It is not recorded whose cells these are; they may come from a transplant donor. The specimen was blood, either unsorted or a sorted T cell fraction (not recorded which). The chain has TRBV5-1 and TRBJ2-3; 8 positions agree with TRBD2. The CDR3 DNA is TGCGCCAGCAGCTACACGGGACTAGTGACAGATACGCAGTATTTT. The encoded protein is CASSYTGLVTDTQYF.